This T cell receptor beta chain was identified during a study of blood T cell repertoires in COVID-19. Study processing details: Estimates of nucleated cell counts were drawn from the amplification of reference gene primers. The protocol was immunoSEQ multiplex PCR, while the TCRdb copy is restricted to in-frame clones and leaves out a portion. V and J calls and clone size are given by that table; D and trimming were obtained from the DNA. The table has more than 300,000 clones, around 84% seen once; the top ten hold about 4%. Participant ages covered roughly 18 to 90 years across some 25 US areas. Categorization into cohorts depended on clinical history that participants reported. Symptom resolution, clearance, or two negative PCRs marked donors in Cohort 3 as recovered. Germline CDR1 and CDR2: MNHEY and SVGAGI. CDR3 length: 13 residues. Between the trimmed V and J ends, which lost 4 bases and 0 bases, there was a span of 6 bases.

This clonotype was sampled from a man aged 25-45 years who had recovered from COVID-19. Source material: PBMCs or T cells enriched from blood (not recorded which). The J gene is TRBJ1-1, the V gene TRBV6-5; the D is unclear. CDR3 nucleotides: TGTGCCAGCAGTTCCCCCGTGAACACTGAAGCTTTCTTT. Its protein is CASSSPVNTEAFF.